A single TCR beta chain is shown here with its context. Its antigen is unidentified. These data belong to a study of T cell responses to AZD1222 COVID-19 vaccine. Study context: Recipients boosted at about 4 weeks or about 12 weeks are pooled.

Study-level points and caveats: Donors were mostly white British, more females; clonal diversity possibly underestimated. The study found vaccine-associated CD4 TCRs spanning spike, dominant at 160-218 and 743-854.

Per the germline V gene, CDR1 is SGHNT and CDR2 is YYREEE (reference sequence). The CDR3 runs 15 residues. V was pared by 3 bases and J by 4 bases, with 8 bases of the junction left unmatched. TCRdb's copy holds only in-frame clones and misses some; the assay was immunoSEQ multiplex PCR. This table holds under 200,000 clones, over 90% found once. The chain carries TRBV5-4 and TRBJ2-7; 9 nucleotides line up with TRBD1. The origin of this receptor is an adult in good health. The source material was peripheral blood, sampled on day 0 of AZD1222 vaccination. The CDR3 here is CASSSSGTGRYEQYF. Written as DNA, the CDR3 is TGTGCCAGCAGCTCCTCCGGGACAGGGCGGTACGAGCAGTACTTC.